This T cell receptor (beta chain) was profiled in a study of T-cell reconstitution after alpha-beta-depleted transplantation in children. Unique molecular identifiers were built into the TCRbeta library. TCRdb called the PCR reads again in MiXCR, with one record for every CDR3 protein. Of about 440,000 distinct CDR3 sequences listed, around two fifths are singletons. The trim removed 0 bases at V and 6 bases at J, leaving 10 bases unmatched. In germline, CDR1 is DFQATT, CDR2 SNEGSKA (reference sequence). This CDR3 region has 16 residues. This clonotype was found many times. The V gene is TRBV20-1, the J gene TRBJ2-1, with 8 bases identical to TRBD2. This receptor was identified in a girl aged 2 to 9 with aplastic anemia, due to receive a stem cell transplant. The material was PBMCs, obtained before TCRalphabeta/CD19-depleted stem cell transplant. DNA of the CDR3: TGCAGTGCTAGAGATCCCACTGGCGGGAGGTTCAATGAGCAGTTCTTC. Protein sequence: CSARDPTGGRFNEQFF.